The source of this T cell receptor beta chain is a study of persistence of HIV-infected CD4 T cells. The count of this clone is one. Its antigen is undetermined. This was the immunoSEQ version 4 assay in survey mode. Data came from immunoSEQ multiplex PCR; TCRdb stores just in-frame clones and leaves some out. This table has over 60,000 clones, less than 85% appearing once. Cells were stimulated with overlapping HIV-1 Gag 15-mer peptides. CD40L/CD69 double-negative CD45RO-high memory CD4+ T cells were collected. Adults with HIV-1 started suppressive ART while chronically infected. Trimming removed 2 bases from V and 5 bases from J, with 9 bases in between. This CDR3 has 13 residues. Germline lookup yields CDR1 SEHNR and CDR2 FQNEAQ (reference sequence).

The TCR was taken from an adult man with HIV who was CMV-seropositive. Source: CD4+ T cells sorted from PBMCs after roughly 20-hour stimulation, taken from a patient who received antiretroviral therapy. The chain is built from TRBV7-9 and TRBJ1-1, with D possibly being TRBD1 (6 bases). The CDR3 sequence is CASSLTGLTEAFF. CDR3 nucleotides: TGTGCCAGCAGCTTAACAGGGCTAACTGAAGCTTTCTTT.